This is a list of T cell receptor beta chains from one sample in a study of human T cells and chemical hapten exposure. TCRdb re-called the RACE reads with MiXCR, one entry per CDR3 protein. The top ten hold approximately 2.2% of the sample, which has fewer than 100,000 distinct CDR3 sequences, about 9.6% seen once. The sequences come from whole blood, collected in connection with sensitization to the hapten diphenylcyclopropenone (DPC). The source of these receptors is a middle-aged woman with alopecia areata. Some clones in this sample may be carry-over from other donors' samples. CDR3s include the opening cysteine and the closing phenylalanine or tryptophan. Part of the rows lack a size; the others show once, few, many or a class for expanded clones.

-,TRBV6-5,CASSYSRHEQYF
few,TRBV10-3,CAITLTGGGLDGYTF
many,TRBV29-1,CSVDTGAFVTEAFF
few,TRBV18,CASSQGAFSYEQYF
few,TRBV6-2/TRBV6-3,CASSPMVMNTEAFF
few,TRBV6-5,CASRPNGADGELFF
-,TRBV24-1,CATSDFPMMERGTDAQYF
-,TRBV5-4,CASSVGLFRSYEQYF
many,TRBV7-2,CASSPLAGSSYNEQFF
few,TRBV14,CASSQGSSWQYF
many,TRBV5-1,CASSPGLFMNTEAFF
many,TRBV23-1,CARYCGPSYEQYF
few,TRBV24-1,CATSAYTDTQYF
many,TRBV6-2/TRBV6-3,CASSSGTGELFF
many,TRBV6-2/TRBV6-3,CASSYPTYLREPSYEQYF
few,TRBV6-6,CASSKGGFNQPQHF
-,TRBV5-4,CASSLSGHLYNEQFF
few,TRBV6-1,CASSESGLAGVKDF
many,TRBV20-1,CSAPGRVLGSPLHF
many,TRBV5-6,CAGRTSGSETQYF
few,TRBV7-6,CASSSRLAGQTYNEQFF
-,TRBV28,CASSHGANNSPLHF
-,TRBV5-4,CASSFWEGELFF
-,TRBV28,CASSLLYEQYF
-,TRBV19,CASSIAGTPGGYTF
many,TRBV18,CASSPRDRSGYTF
many,TRBV28,CASFGSRGSGSKNIQYF
few,TRBV5-6,CASSLSTKGEAFF
-,TRBV28,CASSLPQILTGRQLFF
few,TRBV11-2,CASSLVPVEQFF
few,TRBV25-1,CASSEPGTGRDEQYF
many,TRBV29-1,CSGTGQANTEAFF
many,TRBV5-1,CASSPGSTGGKNIQYF
few,TRBV3-1,CASSQPLLSGANVLTF
few,TRBV12-3/TRBV12-4,CASSPDGGGYTF
-,TRBV29-1,CSVEDNNYEQYF
-,TRBV28,CASSWDRVKFF
-,TRBV5-1,CASSLGRDSQDEQYF
many,TRBV24-1,CATSDPTGTFYNEQFF
few,TRBV18,CASSPRRQDTGELFF
-,TRBV7-2,CASKLDGTATAHRHNEQFF
many,TRBV9,CASSVAGTGTNTEAFF
-,TRBV4-3,CASSQDRAPYNEQFF
many,TRBV29-1,CSADRGNTGELFF
few,TRBV29-1,CSVGQGGHEQYF
many,TRBV5-1,CASSTGQGAYTDTQYF
many,TRBV20-1,CSARDRLQETQYF
many,TRBV7-2,CASSQRQTQYF
few,TRBV29-1,CSVDAGGASGTLEQYF
-,TRBV6-5,CASRTSGQETQYF
-,TRBV6-1,CASSPRQTYEQYF
-,TRBV6-6,CASTPNRGEALSEQYF
few,TRBV18,CASSSGRGNQETQYF